This TCR beta chain was obtained from a study of identical twins. The CDR3 has 16 residues. V was pared by 4 bases and J by 4 bases, with 12 bases of the junction left unmatched. Per germline, CDR1 SGHVS and CDR2 FQNEAQ. A word on this clonotype: Its antigen is still unknown.

Overall study results and limits: Beta out-of-frame sequences displayed a weaker excess of sharing between twins. The abundant beta clonotypes from cord blood had fewer insertions, and memory repertoires had none of this.

TCRdb reanalysed the 5' RACE reads using MiXCR and keeps one entry per CDR3 protein. The repertoire holds 690,000 or so distinct CDR3 sequences, with around 8.3% as singletons. These sequences were also reported in another study, on yellow fever vaccine responses in identical twins. From that study: As reported, the vaccine T cell response of twins seemed partly convergent and partly personalized.

The chain links TRBV7-8 to TRBJ2-5; 7 bases map to TRBD1. The specimen was PBMCs. The source of this sequence is a young woman in good health. CDR3 coding DNA: TGTGCCAGCAGCTCCCGCGGACAGGTTGAACCAGAGACCCAGTACTTC. Translation: CASSSRGQVEPETQYF.